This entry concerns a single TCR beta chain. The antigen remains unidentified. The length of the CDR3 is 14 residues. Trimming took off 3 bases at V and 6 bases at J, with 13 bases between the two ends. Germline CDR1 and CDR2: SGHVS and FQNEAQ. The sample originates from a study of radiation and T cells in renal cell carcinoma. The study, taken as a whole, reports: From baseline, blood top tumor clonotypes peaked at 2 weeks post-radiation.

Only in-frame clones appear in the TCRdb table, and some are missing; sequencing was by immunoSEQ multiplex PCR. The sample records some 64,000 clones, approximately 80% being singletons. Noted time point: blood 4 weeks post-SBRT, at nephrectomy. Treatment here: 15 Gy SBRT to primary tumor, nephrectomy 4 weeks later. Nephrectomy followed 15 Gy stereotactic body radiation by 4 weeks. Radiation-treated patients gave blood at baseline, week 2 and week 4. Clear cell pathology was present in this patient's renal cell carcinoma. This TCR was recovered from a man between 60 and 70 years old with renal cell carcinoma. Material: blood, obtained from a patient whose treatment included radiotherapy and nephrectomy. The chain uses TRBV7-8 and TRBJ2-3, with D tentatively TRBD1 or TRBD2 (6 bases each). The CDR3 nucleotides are TGTGCCAGCAGCTTCTGGGGGGCAAGGGATACGCAGTATTTT. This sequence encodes CASSFWGARDTQYF.